The 2 T cell receptor beta chains in this list originate from one sample, sequenced in a study of blood T cell repertoires in COVID-19. Assay: immunoSEQ multiplex PCR; the TCRdb copy retains only in-frame clones and omits some. The data show roughly 29,000 clones, under 80% seen once. The sample consisted of peripheral blood. The receptors derive from a woman between 70 and 85 years old with active or convalescent COVID-19.

The chain joins TRBV18 to TRBJ1-5, with D possibly being TRBD1 (5 bases). V gave up 2 bases and J gave up 2 bases, with 10 bases separating them. This CDR3 has 15 residues. CDR1 is KGHSH and CDR2 is LQKENI in the germline V gene. The CDR3 nucleotides read TGTGCCAGCTCACCAGAGGCGGGGCGCAATCAGCCCCAGCATTTT. Translation gives CASSPEAGRNQPQHF.

The chain employs TRBV7-8 and TRBJ1-2; D perhaps matches TRBD1 (6 bases). The germline V gene has CDR1 SGHVS and CDR2 FQNEAQ. The V gene lost 4 bases and the J gene lost 2 bases, with 11 bases spanning the gap. This CDR3 spans 14 amino acids. Here the CDR3 reads CASSSDRRNYGYTF. The CDR3 bases are TGTGCCAGCAGCTCAGACAGGAGAAACTATGGCTACACCTTC.